These T cell receptor beta chains were read from a single sample in a study of shared clonotypes between healthy human individuals. Some clones are missing from TCRdb's copy, which holds only in-frame ones; the method was immunoSEQ multiplex PCR. Altogether approximately 710,000 clones are present, less than 95% being singletons, with the ten largest covering about 34%. Sequenced input: memory CD8+ T cells from PBMCs. The receptors derive from a young man in good health. Some clones in this sample may be carry-over from other donors' samples. The CDR3 runs from the conserved cysteine through the conserved F or W. D genes are given only for firm matches. Only part of the rows carry a size: once, few, many, or a class if the clone is expanded.

>TRBV29-1|TRBJ2-1|NA|NA
CSVEGVLLSYNEQFF
TGCAGCGTTGAAGGGGTTTTACTCTCCTACAATGAGCAGTTCTTC
>TRBV6-5|TRBJ1-2|NA|NA
CASSYSMVHVYGYTF
TGTGCCAGCAGTTACTCGATGGTGCACGTTTATGGCTACACCTTC
>TRBV18|TRBJ1-5|NA|NA
CASSLGWGLQWPQHF
TGTGCCAGCTCCCTCGGATGGGGGCTCCAATGGCCCCAGCATTTT
>TRBV28|TRBJ2-2|NA|NA
CAAMPGTGELFF
TGTGCCGCAATGCCGGGGACCGGGGAGCTGTTTTTT
>TRBV7-2|TRBJ2-1|NA|NA
CASRPGATEQFF
TGTGCCAGCAGGCCCGGGGCTACCGAGCAGTTCTTC
>TRBV5-8|TRBJ2-2|NA|NA
CASSWGMNRDTGELFF
TGTGCCAGCAGCTGGGGGATGAACAGGGACACCGGGGAGCTGTTTTTT
>TRBV5-1|TRBJ2-1|TRBD2|NA
CASSPISSGEYNEQFF
TGCGCCAGCAGCCCTATATCAAGCGGGGAGTACAATGAGCAGTTCTTC
>TRBV4-3|TRBJ2-3|TRBD1|once
CASSQRTGRTDTQYF
TGCGCCAGCAGCCAGCGGACAGGACGCACAGATACGCAGTATTTT
>TRBV19|TRBJ2-2|TRBD1|NA
CASTPRTGGLRAGELFF
TGTGCCAGTACCCCTCGGACAGGGGGCTTAAGAGCCGGGGAGCTGTTTTTT
>TRBV27|TRBJ2-4|NA|NA
CASSVGPILTKNIQYF
TGTGCCAGCAGTGTGGGCCCTATCTTGACCAAAAACATTCAGTACTTC
>TRBV7-9|TRBJ1-1|NA|NA
CASSSGVVSNTEAFF
TGTGCCAGCAGCTCTGGGGTTGTTTCGAACACTGAAGCTTTCTTT
>TRBV11-2|TRBJ1-1|TRBD1|NA
CASSLAGGTTEAFF
TGTGCCAGCAGTCTAGCAGGGGGAACCACTGAAGCTTTCTTT
>TRBV25-1|TRBJ1-1|NA|few
CASLLGANTEAFF
TGTGCCAGCCTCCTCGGGGCGAACACTGAAGCTTTCTTT
>TRBV7-3|TRBJ2-7|TRBD2|NA
CASSLNGRTRLAGGEQYF
TGTGCCAGCAGCTTAAACGGACGGACCCGACTAGCGGGAGGCGAGCAGTACTTC
>TRBV25-1|TRBJ2-2|NA|NA
CASSLGIWGTGELFF
TGTGCCAGCAGTTTGGGAATCTGGGGAACCGGGGAGCTGTTTTTT
>TRBV2|TRBJ1-5|NA|NA
CASSFGAGWQPQHF
TGTGCCAGCAGCTTTGGGGCGGGGTGGCAGCCCCAGCATTTT
>TRBV6-5|TRBJ1-2|NA|NA
CASSRFLGGYTF
TGTGCCAGCAGTAGGTTCTTGGGCGGCTACACCTTC
>TRBV7-9|TRBJ1-4|TRBD1|NA
CASSSLINRGKEKLFF
TGTGCCAGCAGCTCCCTTATAAACAGGGGCAAGGAAAAACTGTTTTTT
>TRBV27|TRBJ1-1|NA|NA
CASSLMMNTEAFF
TGTGCCAGCAGTTTAATGATGAACACTGAAGCTTTCTTT
>TRBV28|TRBJ2-5|TRBD2|NA
CASSLEGGWASETQYF
TGTGCCAGCAGTTTAGAGGGAGGGTGGGCCTCGGAGACCCAGTACTTC
>TRBV6-5|TRBJ1-1|NA|NA
CASTRVNTEAFF
TGTGCCAGCACCAGGGTGAACACTGAAGCTTTCTTT
>TRBV13|TRBJ1-5|NA|NA
CASSLGRQPQHF
TGTGCCAGCAGCTTAGGTAGGCAGCCCCAGCATTTT
>TRBV30|TRBJ1-2|NA|NA
CAWSARLPNYGYTF
TGTGCCTGGAGTGCCAGGCTCCCTAACTATGGCTACACCTTC
>TRBV9|TRBJ2-1|TRBD2|NA
CASSVGGLVGDEQFF
TGTGCCAGCAGCGTAGGTGGACTAGTCGGCGATGAGCAGTTCTTC
>TRBV27|TRBJ2-2|TRBD2|NA
CASSPFSGRETGELFF
TGTGCCAGCAGTCCATTTAGCGGGAGGGAAACCGGGGAGCTGTTTTTT
>TRBV4-3|TRBJ2-7|NA|NA
CASSQDLSILVHDEQYF
TGCGCCAGCAGCCAAGATCTTTCGATTTTGGTCCACGACGAGCAGTACTTC
>TRBV28|TRBJ1-1|NA|NA
CASSPINSRMNTEAFF
TGTGCCAGCAGTCCGATTAACAGTAGGATGAACACTGAAGCTTTCTTT
>TRBV7-8|TRBJ1-3|NA|NA
CASSSRDIRDTIYF
TGTGCCAGCAGCTCCCGGGACATCAGGGACACCATATATTTT